Below, one T cell receptor (beta chain) is given with its context. Antigen: not known. Overall study findings and caveats: The larger cohort examined one V-J beta rearrangement, not whole repertoires. Tumor Tregs overlapped most with tumor, then blood, naive CD4+ cells.

After constant-region reverse-primer amplification, full-length variable regions underwent semi-nested PCR with Nested Universal Primer A. Via MiXCR, TCRdb re-called the 5' RACE reads, giving one row per CDR3 protein. The sample shows 6,500 to 8,500 distinct CDR3 sequences, less than 45% of them seen only once. Germline values: CDR1 SGHKS, CDR2 YYEKEE (reference sequence). V dropped 4 bases and J dropped 8 bases, with 21 bases sitting between them. This CDR3 region has 16 residues. V gene TRBV5-5 combines with J gene TRBJ1-4; D is possibly TRBD1 (6 bases). Sequenced: tumor-infiltrating memory CD4+ T cells sorted from the breast tumor. Specified subset: memory CD4+ T cells, CD4+CD45RO+CD25-. This receptor was taken from a female donor with breast cancer. The CDR3 DNA reads TGTGCCAGCAGCCTCCGACCGGGACCAGGGGCAGAAAAACTGTTTTTT. Translating it yields CASSLRPGPGAEKLFF.